The TCR beta chain under discussion was sequenced for a study of blood T cells in healthy people across ages. The CDR3 is 12 amino acids. Losses at the gene ends were 6 bases for V and 6 bases for J; bases not matched to a gene: 2. This clonotype was seen more than once but under ten times. It was with a sample-barcoded 5' primer and a J-beta primer mix that a second PCR of about 6 to 11 cycles was run. TCRdb recomputed calls from the 5' RACE reads with MiXCR, one row per CDR3 protein. The repertoire consists of some 760,000 distinct CDR3 sequences, with around a quarter occurring once and the leading ten covering 9.4%. The same data also contributed to another study, on T cells of mothers and their children. That source reports: Three healthy Caucasian mothers, along with their six children, were the donors. Amplification in the second PCR used the M1S primer, which added sample barcodes and 2-4 random nucleotides.

The receptor comes from a boy between 10 and 17 years old in good health. The sample comprised blood. The chain recombines TRBV12-3 or TRBV12-4 with TRBJ1-1; 9 bases are shared with TRBD1. CDR3 protein: CASSWTGAEAFF. Written as DNA, the CDR3 is TGTGCCAGCAGCTGGACAGGGGCTGAAGCTTTCTTT.